This paragraph covers one T cell receptor beta chain sequence. Its antigen remains unidentified. No much larger clone exists at a distance of one base, and base qualities are not known. The entry originates in a study of neurological immune-mediated disorders (dated by TCRdb to the late 2010s). With regard to the full study: Peripheral blood TCR-beta repertoires from HTLV-I-associated myelopathy (HAM/TSP) patients, multiple sclerosis patients and healthy controls were compared by UMI-based sequencing. Alongside PBMC samples, the set of 106 TCR-beta libraries contained longitudinal samples, technical triplicates, and paired CD4+ and CD8+ T-cell subsets that had been sorted. The cohort included approximately 68 subjects: approximately 14 with HAM/TSP, about 34 with multiple sclerosis, and approximately 20 healthy controls.

The healthy controls were volunteers from a blood bank in Maryland, USA. Libraries from unsorted PBMCs were made from 2 million PBMCs kept in RNAlater at -80 degrees C until RNA extraction. Peripheral blood was subjected to Ficoll-Hypaque density gradient centrifugation to isolate PBMCs, which were then cryopreserved in liquid nitrogen. cDNA was synthesized by template-switch 5'RACE using a primer carrying a 10-nucleotide random unique molecular identifier by which each TCR transcript was tagged. Every sequencing run covered 15-18 subjects and yielded more than 160 million TCR-beta sequences. Total RNA was extracted with the RNeasy kit. Using the KAPA Real-time Library Amplification kit, TCR-beta VDJ regions were amplified with primers for the TCR constant region and the 5'RACE anchor. Sample indexes and Illumina adaptors were added in a first PCR, after which library yield was increased in a second PCR. After Ampure bead purification, the roughly 650 bp TCR product was size-selected on a 2% E-gel SizeSelection system. Before pooling, libraries had their quality checked on a Bioanalyzer, their concentration measured with Qubit, and their quantity determined with the Kapa Library Quantification kit. An Illumina HiSeq 2500 was used to sequence the libraries paired-end at 2 x 150 bp. To increase sequence diversity, about 23-32% phiX was spiked into each library pool. Per the original workflow: Quality-filtered reads were processed with the UMI-based MiGEC pipeline, which removed over 75% of raw TCR sequences during error correction. IMGT germline references were used for alignment of VDJ genes, and clonotypes were defined by a unique CDR3 amino acid sequence together with V-J genes. Clonal expansion, Shannon diversity and CDR3 relatedness were evaluated with VDJtools (CalcPairwiseDistances, ClusterSamples), while phylogenetic trees were built in CLCbio workbench. Expanded clones were defined as having at least 8 unique UMIs, based on coefficient-of-variation modelling across technical triplicates. In TCRdb, the public reads were trimmed at Q25 with fastp and aligned with MiXCR, with productive beta chains retained. Each entry is one CDR3 protein sequence, shown with its most common DNA and genes. None of the V and J calls come from the authors' own analysis; TCRdb made them. A total of about 76,000 distinct CDR3 sequences appear in this sample, under 20% of them only once. The leading ten clones occupy roughly 15% of the sample.

The CDR3 contains 14 residues, cysteine and phenylalanine counted. The sequence is cut down to CDR3 DNA, 42 bases in frame from base 1. Based on the germline V gene (reference sequence), the CDR1 and CDR2 sequences are DFQATT and SNEGSKA. General study outcomes and caveats: Across subjects, expanded clones never shared an identical CDR3 amino acid sequence, which suggests that the TCR-beta repertoires in every group were private. TCR clonal expansion was highest in HAM/TSP patients and lowest in MS patients, with MS patients falling below even healthy controls.

The sequencing input was PBMCs. The sequence links TRBV20-1 to TRBJ2-5; TRBD2 is perhaps the D gene, given 6 matching bases. The clonotype was recovered from a woman aged 40 to 50 in good health. The DNA reads as follows: TGCAGCGCTCTCACGCTAGCGAGCCGAGAGACCCAGTACTTC. Its translation reads: CSALTLASRETQYF.